The 27 T cell receptor beta chains given below trace back to one sample, sequenced in a study of siplizumab effects on memory and regulatory T cells. Assay: immunoSEQ multiplex PCR; the TCRdb copy retains only in-frame clones and omits some. The table shows tens of thousands of clones, with 96% occurring only once. The sample comprised naive CD4+ T cells sorted from blood. These receptors came from a human donor in good health.

CDR3 region: CASSIGRLSGTVPKNIQYF. The CDR3 coding sequence is TGTGCCAGTAGTATAGGGCGGCTGTCCGGGACAGTTCCTAAAAACATTCAGTACTTC. The chain combines TRBV19 with TRBJ2-4; 7 bases align to TRBD1. CDR1 and CDR2 from the germline V gene are LNHDA and SQIVND (reference sequence). This CDR3 has 19 amino acids. Losses at the gene ends were 1 base for V and 4 bases for J; bases not matched to a gene: 16.

This chain connects TRBV19 to TRBJ1-1; D is perhaps TRBD1 (5 bases). The germline V gene encodes CDR1 LNHDA and CDR2 SQIVND (reference sequence). Trimming pared 5 bases from V and 5 bases from J, leaving 18 bases between. The CDR3 contains 15 residues. The CDR3 DNA is TGTGCCAGTAGTCCCGAAGACAGACCCGTGACTGAAGCTTTCTTT. This translates into CASSPEDRPVTEAFF.

This chain links TRBV19 with TRBJ1-6; D may be TRBD1 (6 bases). The CDR3 runs 15 residues. V lost 10 bases to trimming and J lost 7 bases, with 20 bases between them. Germline loops: CDR1 LNHDA, CDR2 SQIVND (reference sequence). The CDR3 DNA follows: TGTGCCACCCGGGACACCAGAAAAACAAATTCACCCCTCCACTTT. Translation gives CATRDTRKTNSPLHF.

This sequence joins TRBV6-5 and TRBJ2-5, with a possible D match to TRBD2 (5 bases). The germline V gene encodes CDR1 MNHEY and CDR2 SVGAGI. The CDR3 is 15 residues long. The germline V and J ends were trimmed by 4 bases and 6 bases, with 18 bases remaining between them. The CDR3 protein is CASSWEGLAEKTQYF. Written as DNA, the CDR3 is TGTGCCAGCAGTTGGGAAGGGCTAGCCGAGAAGACCCAGTACTTC.

The chain couples TRBV6-5 to TRBJ2-2, with a tentative D call TRBD2 (6 bases). V was shortened by 5 bases and J by 0 bases, with 10 bases between the two germline ends. This CDR3 region has 15 residues. The germline V gene encodes CDR1 MNHEY and CDR2 SVGAGI. In DNA, the CDR3 is TGTGCCAGCAGTCAAGGCGGGGCGAACACCGGGGAGCTGTTTTTT. This gives the protein CASSQGGANTGELFF.

This clone was picked up one time. The chain recombines TRBV19 with TRBJ1-1, with a possible D match to TRBD1 (5 bases). This CDR3 contains 21 residues. The V gene's germline CDR1 is LNHDA and CDR2 SQIVND (reference sequence). V lost 1 base to trimming and J lost 1 base, with 28 bases between them. CDR3 nucleotide sequence: TGTGCCAGTAGTATAGTGGTCGGGGGGTCGGTGGATAACCGGCCGAACACTGAAGCTTTCTTT. Its protein product is CASSIVVGGSVDNRPNTEAFF.

The chain has TRBV15 and TRBJ2-1; the match to TRBD1 covers 7 bases. The CDR3 consists of 15 residues. V shed 6 bases, J shed 2 bases, and the junction held 7 bases outside the gene matches. Germline V lookup: CDR1 LNHNV, CDR2 YYDKDF (reference sequence). The CDR3 sequence is CATRTGAETYNEQFF. The DNA for the CDR3 is TGTGCCACCAGAACAGGGGCGGAAACCTACAATGAGCAGTTCTTC.

The V and J genes are TRBV6-6 and TRBJ2-2; 9 bases fit TRBD1. V shed 5 bases, J shed 5 bases, and the junction held 6 bases outside the gene matches. Germline V lookup: CDR1 MNHNY, CDR2 SVGAGI (reference sequence). The CDR3 consists of 15 residues. CDR3 sequence reads: CASSTGTGRTGELFF. DNA of the CDR3: TGTGCCAGCAGTACCGGGACAGGGCGGACCGGGGAGCTGTTTTTT.

The chain links TRBV19 to TRBJ2-5; 9 bases map to TRBD1. This CDR3 spans 16 amino acids. Losses at the gene ends were 9 bases for V and 3 bases for J; bases not matched to a gene: 14. Germline loops: CDR1 LNHDA, CDR2 SQIVND (reference sequence). The CDR3, as DNA: TGTGCCAGCCAAGAACTCACCGGGACAGGGAAAGAGACCCAGTACTTC. This codes for CASQELTGTGKETQYF.

The chain couples TRBV19 to TRBJ1-1; TRBD1 might be the D (6 bases). V lost 7 bases to trimming and J lost 6 bases, with 9 bases between them. The CDR3 is 11 residues long. Germline CDR1 is LNHDA and CDR2 is SQIVND (reference sequence). The CDR3 reads CASTQGSEAFF. As DNA, the CDR3 is TGTGCCAGTACCCAGGGGTCTGAAGCTTTCTTT.

This chain uses TRBV2 with TRBJ2-5; perhaps TRBD1 as D (5 bases). Germline V lookup: CDR1 SNHLY, CDR2 FYNNEI. Deletions cut 3 bases from V and 3 bases from J, with 11 bases between. CDR3 length: 14 residues. The CDR3 DNA sequence: TGTGCCAGCAGTGATCGTGCAGGGAAAGAGACCCAGTACTTC. It translates to CASSDRAGKETQYF.

The V call is TRBV29-1, the J call TRBJ2-3; weak D call: TRBD1 (6 bases). Trimming removed 7 bases from V and 4 bases from J, with 18 bases in between. The CDR3 is made up of 14 amino acids. The germline CDR1 and CDR2 sequences are SQVTM and ANQGSEA. This CDR3 reads CSEAPGVAADTQYF. In DNA, the CDR3 is TGCAGCGAAGCTCCAGGGGTGGCGGCAGATACGCAGTATTTT.

CDR3 DNA sequence: TGTGCCAGCAGCCCCCGGGCCAGTGGTGAAAAACTGTTTTTT. Protein: CASSPRASGEKLFF. The chain uses TRBV14 and TRBJ1-4, with D unclear. The V gene's germline CDR1 is SGHDN and CDR2 FVKESK. V lost 4 bases and J 7 bases, leaving 13 bases between the germline ends. CDR3 size: 14 residues.

This chain joins TRBV18 and TRBJ1-2, with D unclear. Trimming took 1 base from V and 3 from J, leaving 6 bases between them. The CDR3 spans 13 residues. Germline V gene lookup returns CDR1 KGHSH and CDR2 LQKENI. The CDR3 region is CASSPQGYYGYTF. The CDR3 DNA is TGTGCCAGCTCACCACAGGGTTACTATGGCTACACCTTC.

The genes are TRBV6-5 and TRBJ2-3; TRBD1 agrees at 9 bases. There are 13 residues in the CDR3. V dropped 10 bases and J dropped 6; count of bases not matched to a gene: 8. CDR1 and CDR2 from the germline V gene are MNHEY and SVGAGI. The CDR3 nucleotides are TGTGCCACCTCTACAGGGGGCAAGGATACGCAGTATTTT. Translated, it gives CATSTGGKDTQYF.

CDR3 amino acids: CALGGLVRSNEQFF. CDR3 coding DNA: TGTGCCCTCGGGGGGCTGGTGAGGAGTAATGAGCAGTTCTTC. The chain has TRBV28 and TRBJ2-1; maybe TRBD2 (7 bases). Deletions cut 11 bases from V and 7 bases from J, with 21 bases between. Germline assignment: CDR1 MDHEN and CDR2 SYDVKM. The CDR3 has 14 amino acids.

The J gene is TRBJ2-7, the V gene TRBV7-9; perhaps TRBD2 as D (7 bases). The CDR3 spans 11 residues. Germline lookup yields CDR1 SEHNR and CDR2 FQNEAQ (reference sequence). V was cut by 8 bases and J by 6 bases, with 11 bases left in between. As DNA, the CDR3 is TGTGCCAGCGAGGGGGGGCCCGAGCAGTACTTC. Translated, it gives CASEGGPEQYF.

This chain uses TRBV29-1 with TRBJ1-2, with 7 nucleotides matching TRBD1. The CDR3 runs to 14 residues. Germline CDR1 is SQVTM and CDR2 is ANQGSEA. V shed 0 bases and J 4 bases; nucleotides not matched to a gene: 5. The CDR3 coding sequence is TGCAGCGTTGAAGATCGACAGGGCTTCTATGGCTACACCTTC. It yields the protein CSVEDRQGFYGYTF.

The rearrangement uses TRBV6-6 and TRBJ2-7; 10 bases are a match to TRBD1. This CDR3 is 14 amino acids long. The V and J ends lost 6 bases and 7 bases, in that order; junction bases with no gene match: 9. Germline loops: CDR1 MNHNY, CDR2 SVGAGI (reference sequence). The DNA for the CDR3 is TGTGCCAGCAGCAGACAGGGGGCAGATCTGGAGCAGTACTTC. This encodes CASSRQGADLEQYF.

The chain carries TRBV5-1 and TRBJ1-1; 8 bases are shared with TRBD1. There are 14 residues in the CDR3. The J segment lost 4 bases and the V segment lost 5 bases, leaving 7 bases of the junction unmatched. Germline V CDR1 and CDR2: SGHRS, YFSETQ. The CDR3 spells CASRPTGGSTEAFF. DNA for the CDR3: TGCGCCAGCAGGCCCACAGGGGGGAGCACTGAAGCTTTCTTT.

The J gene is TRBJ1-2, the V gene TRBV5-4; tentatively, D is TRBD1 (5 bases). Germline V gene lookup returns CDR1 SGHNT and CDR2 YYREEE (reference sequence). The V end was cut by 0 bases, the J end by 8 bases, with 23 bases between. CDR3 size: 17 residues. The CDR3 DNA is TGTGCCAGCAGCTTGGGTGGGGGAGGGCGTTCGATCCGGGGCTACACCTTC. It yields the protein CASSLGGGGRSIRGYTF.

This rearrangement joins TRBV4-1 to TRBJ1-5; a possible D gene is TRBD1 (5 bases). V lost 1 base, J lost 5 bases, and 9 bases lay in between. This CDR3 region has 14 residues. Germline V gives CDR1 MGHRA, CDR2 YSYEKL. The CDR3 is CASSQGLGDQPQHF. The DNA of the CDR3 is TGCGCCAGCAGCCAAGGCCTGGGGGATCAGCCCCAGCATTTT.

This chain uses TRBV7-9 with TRBJ1-2, with 12 bases fitting TRBD1. The CDR3 totals 18 residues. Germline CDR1 SEHNR, CDR2 FQNEAQ (reference sequence). The junction had 10 bases not matched to a gene; V was cut back by 5 bases and J by 0 bases. In nucleotides, the CDR3 is TGTGCCAGCAGCCCCCACCCCGGGACAGGGGGCTCTAACTATGGCTACACCTTC. Translating gives CASSPHPGTGGSNYGYTF.

This chain connects TRBV15 to TRBJ1-1; D not resolved. This CDR3 contains 14 residues. Germline assignment: CDR1 LNHNV and CDR2 YYDKDF (reference sequence). V was cut by 5 bases and J by 0 bases, with 10 bases left in between. The CDR3 DNA reads as TGTGCCACCAGCGCACGGAAGCTGAACACTGAAGCTTTCTTT. As protein: CATSARKLNTEAFF. The full variable domain, rest sourced from reference TRBV15 and TRBJ1-1, is DAMVIQNPRYQVTQFGKPVTLSCSQTLNHNVMYWYQQKSSQAPKLLFHYYDKDFNNEADTPDNFQSRRPNTSFCFLDIRSPGLGDTAMYLCATSARKLNTEAFFGQGTRLTVV.

The genes are TRBV19 and TRBJ2-5; D could derive from TRBD1 or TRBD2 (6 bases each). The CDR3 totals 14 residues. Germline lookup yields CDR1 LNHDA and CDR2 SQIVND (reference sequence). V lost 6 bases, J lost 0 bases, and 11 bases lay in between. The CDR3 DNA is TGTGCCAGTAGCCGAGGGGGGAACCAAGAGACCCAGTACTTC. Amino acids: CASSRGGNQETQYF. The full variable domain, in which reference TRBV19 and TRBJ2-5 provide the parts outside the CDR3, is DGGITQSPKYLFRKEGQNVTLSCEQNLNHDAMYWYRQDPGQGLRLIYYSQIVNDFQKGDIAEGYSVSREKKESFPLTVTSAQKNPTAFYLCASSRGGNQETQYFGPGTRLLVL.

The chain joins TRBV6-1 to TRBJ1-6; D unresolved. This CDR3 region has 14 residues. V lost 7 bases to trimming and J lost 3 bases, with 10 bases between them. CDR1 and CDR2 (germline): MNHNS, SASEGT. The DNA for the CDR3 is TGTGCCAGCACCTTGACGCGCTATAATTCACCCCTCCACTTT. Protein sequence: CASTLTRYNSPLHF.

The chain links TRBV2 to TRBJ1-1, with TRBD1 matching 7 bases. After removal of 4 bases from V and 5 bases from J, the junction contained 4 bases not matched to a gene. CDR3 length: 13 residues. Per the germline V gene, CDR1 is SNHLY and CDR2 is FYNNEI. CDR3 region: CASSVDRETEAFF. The CDR3 coding sequence is TGTGCCAGCAGTGTAGACAGGGAAACTGAAGCTTTCTTT.